These 9 T cell receptor beta chains originate from one sample sequenced in a study of blood T cell repertoires in COVID-19. Some clones are missing from TCRdb's copy, which holds only in-frame ones; the method was immunoSEQ multiplex PCR. The sample consists of about 53,000 clones, just over 85% of them appearing once. Sequencing was performed on peripheral blood. The source is a man in his 70s with active COVID-19.

The CDR3 nucleotides are TGTGCCTGGAGCTCTGGGGCTGGAACCTACGAGCAGTACTTC. Its protein product is CAWSSGAGTYEQYF. V usage is TRBV30 and J usage is TRBJ2-7, with a possible D match to TRBD1 (5 bases). The CDR3 loop spans 14 amino acids. Trimming took 3 bases from V and 2 from J, leaving 14 bases between them. CDR1 is GTSNPN, CDR2 SVGIG, per germline (reference sequence).

This chain uses TRBV6-2 or TRBV6-3 with TRBJ1-2; D possibly corresponds to TRBD1 (6 bases). Trimming removed 6 bases from V and 3 bases from J, with 17 bases in between. The CDR3 loop spans 15 amino acids. Germline CDR1 and CDR2: MNHEY and SVGEGT. Here the CDR3 reads CASSTDQDRYYGYTF. The CDR3 coding sequence is TGTGCCAGCAGCACCGATCAGGACAGATACTATGGCTACACCTTC.

The V call is TRBV3-1 (or the pseudogene TRBV3-2), the J call TRBJ1-5; 8 nucleotides align to TRBD1. This CDR3 spans 15 amino acids. The junction had 2 bases not matched to a gene; V was cut back by 1 base and J by 3 bases. Germline assignment: CDR1 LGHDT and CDR2 YNNKEL (reference sequence). This chain's CDR3 is CASSQGTGTNQPQHF. CDR3 nucleotides: TGTGCCAGCAGCCAAGGGACAGGGACCAATCAGCCCCAGCATTTT.

V and J are TRBV12-3 or TRBV12-4 and TRBJ1-5, with D uncertain. CDR3 length equals 12 residues. V lost 2 bases and J 13 bases, leaving 12 bases between the germline ends. In DNA form, the CDR3 reads TGTGCCAGCAGTTTACTGCGGGCACAGCAGCATTTT. This translates into CASSLLRAQQHF.

The chain joins TRBV5-4 to TRBJ2-6, with D perhaps TRBD2 (5 bases). Germline V CDR1 and CDR2: SGHNT, YYREEE (reference sequence). The CDR3 covers 15 residues. Trimming took 0 bases from V and 4 from J, leaving 8 bases between them. The CDR3: CASSLGGSGANVLTF. CDR3 nucleotides: TGTGCCAGCAGCTTGGGAGGGTCCGGGGCCAACGTCCTGACTTTC.

The rearrangement uses TRBV5-1 and TRBJ2-1, with TRBD2 identical over 12 bases. The CDR3 totals 16 residues. Germline V gene sequence: CDR1 SGHRS, CDR2 YFSETQ. The V gene end was trimmed by 3 bases and the J gene end by 12 bases; junction bases not matched to a gene: 13. As DNA, the CDR3 is TGCGCCAGCAGCTCAACGGGACTAGCGGGCTTACATGGGCAGTTCTTC. This gives the protein CASSSTGLAGLHGQFF.

The CDR3: CASSPPKNTEAFF. CDR3 nucleotides: TGTGCCAGCAGTCCCCCTAAGAACACTGAAGCTTTCTTT. J is TRBJ1-1 and V is TRBV12-3 or TRBV12-4; D unclear. The CDR3 contains 13 residues. Between the trimmed V and J ends, which lost 5 bases and 1 base, there was a span of 8 bases.

CDR3 sequence: CASSGQGEHYGYTF. The CDR3 DNA is TGTGCCAGCAGCGGACAGGGGGAGCACTATGGCTACACCTTC. The V call is TRBV9, the J call TRBJ1-2; the match to TRBD1 covers 9 bases. CDR1 is SGDLS and CDR2 is YYNGEE in the germline V gene. The CDR3 has 14 amino acids. Losses at the gene ends were 3 bases for V and 3 bases for J; bases not matched to a gene: 3. Full variable domain (rest looked up from reference TRBV9 and TRBJ1-2): DSGVTQTPKHLITATGQRVTLRCSPRSGDLSVYWYQQSLDQGLQFLIQYYNGEERAKGNILERFSAQQFPDLHSELNLSSLELGDSALYFCASSGQGEHYGYTFGSGTRLTVV.

The chain employs TRBV6-2 or TRBV6-3 and TRBJ2-7, with D tentatively TRBD1 (6 bases). The CDR3 length is 16 residues. The ends were cut back, 5 bases at V and 4 bases at J, with 21 bases in the middle. CDR1 MNHEY and CDR2 SVGEGT come from the germline V gene. The CDR3, as DNA: TGTGCCAGCAGTACCCGTCGACAGGCCCCAGGGTACGAGCAGTACTTC. Protein product: CASSTRRQAPGYEQYF.